This TCR beta chain originates from a study of shared clonotypes between healthy human individuals. Study as a whole: The plates for each donor numbered three CD4 naive, three CD4 memory, two CD8 naive and one CD8 memory. Whole-study results and caveats: Sampling included only blood; tissue repertoires likely differ.

All of the donors resided in Nashville, Tennessee, and each was a Caucasian adult. Trimming removed 6 bases at V and 1 base at J, with 15 bases between. The germline V gene encodes CDR1 MDHEN and CDR2 SYDVKM. This CDR3 has 15 amino acids. To note about this clone: Its antigen is currently unknown.

In the source study's methods: Owing to the provision of junction-only sequences devoid of quality scores by immunoSEQ, filtering differed. Generated by immunoSEQ multiplex PCR, the TCRdb table keeps only in-frame clones and is missing some. V and J calls and clone size are those listed in that table; D and trimming were worked out from the DNA. In the table there are 550,000 to 850,000 clones, roughly 70% of which are singletons. The clonotype was recovered from a woman under 40 in good health. J is TRBJ1-1 and V is TRBV28; D might be TRBD1 (5 bases). The sample was memory CD4+ T cells sorted from blood. Subset described: CD45RA-negative fraction. CDR3 in amino acids: CASRPGGGRNTEAFF. Here the CDR3 DNA reads TGTGCCAGCAGACCTGGGGGGGGACGGAACACTGAAGCTTTCTTT.